These T cell receptor beta chains were read from a single sample in a study of cytomegalovirus exposure and HLA in healthy donors. Assay used: immunoSEQ multiplex PCR; TCRdb lists only in-frame clones, some missing. This sample has approximately 86,000 clones, with approximately 70% found just once. Input material: PBMCs. The receptors derive from a man aged 60 to 69 in good health and CMV-seronegative. Both conserved end residues are part of each CDR3. D genes are given only for firm matches. Clone size appears in some rows only: once, few, many, or a class for an expanded clone.

abundance: NA; j_gene: TRBJ2-5; v_gene: TRBV18; d_gene: TRBD2; CDR3nt: TGTGCCAGCTCACCAACCGGACTAGCGGGACAAGAGACCCAGTACTTC; CDR3aa: CASSPTGLAGQETQYF
abundance: few; j_gene: TRBJ1-2; v_gene: TRBV6-6; d_gene: NA; CDR3nt: TGTGCCAGCAGGATGACAGATCATGGCTACACCTTC; CDR3aa: CASRMTDHGYTF
abundance: few; j_gene: TRBJ2-7; v_gene: TRBV5-8; d_gene: TRBD2; CDR3nt: TGTGCCAGCAGCTTGCCACTAGCGGGATCCCACGAGCAGTACTTC; CDR3aa: CASSLPLAGSHEQYF
abundance: few; j_gene: TRBJ2-5; v_gene: TRBV11-3; d_gene: NA; CDR3nt: TGTGCCGACCGCCCATTATATTCAAGAGGTGATCAAGAGACCCAGTACTTC; CDR3aa: CADRPLYSRGDQETQYF
abundance: NA; j_gene: TRBJ2-7; v_gene: TRBV25-1; d_gene: TRBD2; CDR3nt: TGTGCCAGCAGCCCCGGGGGGGGTACTAGGTCCTACGAGCAGTACTTC; CDR3aa: CASSPGGGTRSYEQYF
abundance: once; j_gene: TRBJ2-1; v_gene: TRBV7-2; d_gene: NA; CDR3nt: TGTGCCAGCAGCTTAAGGGCAGGGGAGCGAAATGAGCAGTTCTTC; CDR3aa: CASSLRAGERNEQFF
abundance: NA; j_gene: TRBJ2-5; v_gene: TRBV5-1; d_gene: NA; CDR3nt: TGCGCCAGCAGCCCCAGGGGTGGAGAAGAGACCCAGTACTTC; CDR3aa: CASSPRGGEETQYF
abundance: NA; j_gene: TRBJ2-3; v_gene: TRBV5-4; d_gene: NA; CDR3nt: TGTGCCAGCAGCTTGGGTGGGGCGGGGGCTAGCACAGATACGCAGTATTTT; CDR3aa: CASSLGGAGASTDTQYF
abundance: NA; j_gene: TRBJ2-1; v_gene: TRBV7-9; d_gene: TRBD2; CDR3nt: TGTGCCAGCAGCTTAGTGAGTAGCGGGAGCTATGAGCAGTTCTTC; CDR3aa: CASSLVSSGSYEQFF
abundance: NA; j_gene: TRBJ1-2; v_gene: TRBV28; d_gene: TRBD1; CDR3nt: TGTGCCAGCAGTGCCCAGGACAGGGAGGACGCCGGCTACACCTTC; CDR3aa: CASSAQDREDAGYTF
abundance: NA; j_gene: TRBJ1-5; v_gene: TRBV19; d_gene: NA; CDR3nt: TGTGCCAGTAGTATAGGGCAGAAGAATCAGCCCCAGCATTTT; CDR3aa: CASSIGQKNQPQHF
abundance: NA; j_gene: TRBJ2-1; v_gene: TRBV5-1; d_gene: TRBD2; CDR3nt: TGCGCCAGCAGCCCGGAACTAGCGGTATATTACAATGAGCAGTTCTTC; CDR3aa: CASSPELAVYYNEQFF
abundance: NA; j_gene: TRBJ1-6; v_gene: TRBV15; d_gene: NA; CDR3nt: TGTGCCACCAGCAGGGAAAGGACACCTTCGAATTCACCCCTCCACTTT; CDR3aa: CATSRERTPSNSPLHF
abundance: NA; j_gene: TRBJ1-1; v_gene: TRBV29-1; d_gene: NA; CDR3nt: TGCAGCGTTGAAGTAGGAGCGAACACTGAAGCTTTCTTT; CDR3aa: CSVEVGANTEAFF
abundance: NA; j_gene: TRBJ2-7; v_gene: TRBV2; d_gene: TRBD2; CDR3nt: TGTGCCAGCGGAGCGGGGGGGTACGAGCAGTACTTC; CDR3aa: CASGAGGYEQYF